The clone carrying this T cell receptor (beta chain) was seen ten or more times. It was the library that attached unique molecular identifiers to individual cDNA molecules. In TCRdb, the RACE reads were re-called with MiXCR into one record per CDR3 protein. In the table there are about 380,000 distinct CDR3 sequences, 5.1% of which are singletons. CDR3 length equals 15 residues. The germline gives CDR1 SGHNT, CDR2 YYREEE (reference sequence). The V gene end was trimmed by 4 bases and the J gene end by 6 bases; junction bases not matched to a gene: 4. As for time point: pre-sensitization, week 0. The treatment denotes: therapeutic diphenylcyclopropenone sensitization with weekly scalp DPC. The data were taken from a study of human T cells and chemical hapten exposure. Study information: Application of 0.01% DPC to the upper back was done by patch test, with a reading at 6 days.

The source material was whole blood, sampled in connection with sensitization to the hapten diphenylcyclopropenone (DPC). This rearrangement joins TRBV5-4 to TRBJ1-6; 10 nucleotides match TRBD1. The receptor was derived from a woman aged 45 to 65 with alopecia areata. Some clones in this sample may be carry-over from other donors' samples. CDR3 residues: CASSRDRGVNSPLHF. Here the CDR3 DNA reads TGTGCCAGCAGCAGGGACAGGGGAGTTAATTCACCCCTCCACTTT.